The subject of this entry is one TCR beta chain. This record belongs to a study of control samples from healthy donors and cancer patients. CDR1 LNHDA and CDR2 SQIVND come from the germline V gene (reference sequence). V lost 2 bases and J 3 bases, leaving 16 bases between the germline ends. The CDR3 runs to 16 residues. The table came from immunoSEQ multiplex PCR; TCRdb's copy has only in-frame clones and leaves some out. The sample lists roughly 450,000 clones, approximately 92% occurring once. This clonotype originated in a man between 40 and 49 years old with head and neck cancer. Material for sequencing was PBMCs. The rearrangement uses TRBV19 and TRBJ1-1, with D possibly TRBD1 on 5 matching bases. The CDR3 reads CASSIKGMTAYTEAFF. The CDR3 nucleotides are TGTGCCAGTAGTATAAAGGGGATGACAGCCTACACTGAAGCTTTCTTT.